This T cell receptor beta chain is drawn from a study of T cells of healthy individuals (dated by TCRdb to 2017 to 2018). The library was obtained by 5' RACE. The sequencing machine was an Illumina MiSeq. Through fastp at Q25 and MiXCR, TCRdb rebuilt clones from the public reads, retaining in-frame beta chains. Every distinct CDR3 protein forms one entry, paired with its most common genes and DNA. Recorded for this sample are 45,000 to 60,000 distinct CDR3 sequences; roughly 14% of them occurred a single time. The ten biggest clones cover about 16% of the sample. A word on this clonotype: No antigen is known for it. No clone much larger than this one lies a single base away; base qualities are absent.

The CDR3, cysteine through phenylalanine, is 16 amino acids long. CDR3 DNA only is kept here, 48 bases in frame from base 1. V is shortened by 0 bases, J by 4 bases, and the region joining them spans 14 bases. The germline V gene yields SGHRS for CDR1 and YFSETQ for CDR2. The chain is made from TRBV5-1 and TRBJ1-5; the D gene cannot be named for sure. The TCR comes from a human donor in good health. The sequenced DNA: TGCGCCAGCAGCTTGGCGCCAGCCCAGCTTAATCAGCCCCAGCATTTT. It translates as CASSLAPAQLNQPQHF.